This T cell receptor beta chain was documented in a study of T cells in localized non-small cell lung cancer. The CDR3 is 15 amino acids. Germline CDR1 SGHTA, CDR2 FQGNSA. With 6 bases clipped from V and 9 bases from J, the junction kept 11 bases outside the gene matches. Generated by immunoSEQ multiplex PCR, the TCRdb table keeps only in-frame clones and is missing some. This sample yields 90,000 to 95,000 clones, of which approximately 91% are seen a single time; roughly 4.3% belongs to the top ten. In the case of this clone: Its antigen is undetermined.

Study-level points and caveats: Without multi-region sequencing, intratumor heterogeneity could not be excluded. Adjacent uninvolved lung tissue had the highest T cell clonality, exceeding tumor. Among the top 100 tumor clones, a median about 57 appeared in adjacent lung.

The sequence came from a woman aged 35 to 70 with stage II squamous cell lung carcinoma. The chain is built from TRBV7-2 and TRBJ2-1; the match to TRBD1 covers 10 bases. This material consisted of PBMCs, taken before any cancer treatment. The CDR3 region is CASRASTGQGSEQFF. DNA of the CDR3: TGTGCCAGCAGAGCCTCAACGGGACAGGGGAGTGAGCAGTTCTTC.